This TCR beta chain was documented in a study of breast tumors, draining lymph nodes, adjacent tissues. The V end was cut by 6 bases, the J end by 5 bases, with 8 bases between. The CDR3 loop spans 11 amino acids. Germline V lookup: CDR1 SNHLY, CDR2 FYNNEI. TCRdb re-analysed the multiplex PCR reads in MiXCR, keeping a single row per CDR3 protein. The table shows about 180,000 distinct CDR3 sequences, with about 34% occurring only once. This clonotype was seen at least ten times. The lymph nodes were axillary draining lymph nodes from breast cancer patients. The rearrangement joins TRBV2 to TRBJ2-7, with D maybe TRBD1 (6 bases). This receptor was identified in a female donor with breast cancer. Some clones in this sample may be carry-over from other donors' samples. Sequenced material: axillary lymph node tissue. CDR3 nucleotides: TGTGCCAGCAGAGACAGGCACGAGCAGTACTTC. Encoded protein: CASRDRHEQYF.